A single T cell receptor (beta chain) is shown here with its context. The target antigen is unknown. V lost 4 bases and J lost 11, with 13 bases in between. From germline, CDR1 is MDHEN and CDR2 SYDVKM. This CDR3 is 12 amino acids long. This sample was taken from a study of OX40 agonist ivuxolimab in advanced cancers. Study-level results: There were, on average, more expanded clones in CD8+ T cells than in CD4+.

No patient had autoimmune disease or received systemic immunosuppression. The assay was immunoSEQ multiplex PCR, and TCRdb's table has in-frame clones only and misses some. This table holds 75,000 to 100,000 clones, 85% to 95% found once. V usage is TRBV28 and J usage is TRBJ2-3, with D uncertain. The receptor was derived from an adult with an advanced solid tumor such as melanoma, head and neck, liver or kidney cancer. Sequencing was performed on CD4+ or CD8+ T cells sorted from blood, taken in a trial of the OX40 agonist ivuxolimab. CDR3 residues: CASSSGPTGQYF. In DNA form, the CDR3 reads TGTGCCAGCAGTTCCGGGCCCACGGGGCAGTATTTT.